Listed below are T cell receptor beta chains from one sample, sequenced in a study of PD-1 blockade in classical Hodgkin lymphoma. TCRdb's copy holds only in-frame clones and misses some; the assay was immunoSEQ multiplex PCR. The sample consists of about 20,000 clones, approximately 88% of them appearing once. This sample comprised CD8+ T cells from blood, obtained before the fourth cycle of nivolumab. The receptors were sampled from a human donor with classical Hodgkin lymphoma. CDR3s include the opening cysteine and the closing phenylalanine or tryptophan. The order of the fields is V gene, J gene, clone size, D gene, CDR3 DNA, CDR3 protein. A D gene is named only where the DNA matches it firmly. A clone size is listed for some rows: how often the clone was seen (once, few, many), or a class if it is expanded.

>TRBV27|TRBJ1-1|.|.
TGTGCCAGCAGTTTATCCGGAATTGGTACTGAAGCTTTCTTT
CASSLSGIGTEAFF
>TRBV7-9|TRBJ2-5|.|.
TGTGCCAGCACCCCGGGGGGCAACCAAGAGACCCAGTACTTC
CASTPGGNQETQYF
>TRBV7-2|TRBJ2-5|.|TRBD2
TGTGCCAGCAGCTTGGGGCCGGCTAGCGGGAGGCAAGAGACCCAGTACTTC
CASSLGPASGRQETQYF
>TRBV6-5|TRBJ2-1|.|TRBD2
TGTGCCAGCAGAGGGAGCGGGGGCTACAATGAGCAGTTCTTC
CASRGSGGYNEQFF
>TRBV4-3|TRBJ2-5|.|.
TGCGCCAGCAGCCAAGATCGGCGGTACGGGCAAGAGACCCAGTACTTC
CASSQDRRYGQETQYF
>TRBV2|TRBJ1-5|.|.
TGTGCCAGCAGTGATAGTCAACTTAGCAATCAGCCCCAGCATTTT
CASSDSQLSNQPQHF
>TRBV7-9|TRBJ1-2|.|.
TGTGCCAGCAGCTTAGCGGTAATGGACACACACCGCTATGGCTACACCTTC
CASSLAVMDTHRYGYTF
>TRBV27|TRBJ1-2|.|.
TGTGCCAGCAGTTTAATGGGCGTCGGGGGCTACACCTTC
CASSLMGVGGYTF
>TRBV7-2|TRBJ2-5|.|TRBD2
TGTGCCAGCAGCTTAGAGATACTAGCGGGGGGGCTCGGGACCCAGTACTTC
CASSLEILAGGLGTQYF
>TRBV19|TRBJ2-1|.|TRBD2
TGTGCCAGTAGTGCTAGCGGGGGGGCCTATGAGCAGTTCTTC
CASSASGGAYEQFF
>TRBV27|TRBJ2-2|.|TRBD2
TGTGCCAGCAGTATAACTAGCGGATCCCTCACCGGGGAGCTGTTTTTT
CASSITSGSLTGELFF
>TRBV11-2|TRBJ2-7|.|TRBD2
TGTGCCAGCAGCCTACTAGCGGCGCAATACGAGCAGTACTTC
CASSLLAAQYEQYF
>TRBV28|TRBJ2-7|.|.
TGTGCCAGCAGTTTACTCAGGGAGCTTTCCTACGAGCAGTACTTC
CASSLLRELSYEQYF
>TRBV29-1|TRBJ2-1|.|TRBD2
TGCAGCGTGACCGGGGGGAGCTCCTACAATGAGCAGTTCTTC
CSVTGGSSYNEQFF
>TRBV4-3|TRBJ2-7|.|TRBD2
TGCGCCAGCAGCCAAGCTCCTAGCGGGGGGGCTTACGAGCAGTACTTC
CASSQAPSGGAYEQYF
>TRBV7-9|TRBJ2-7|few|.
TGTGCCAGCAGCTGGATGGCAAACGAGCAGTACTTC
CASSWMANEQYF
>TRBV4-3|TRBJ2-4|.|TRBD1
TGCGCCAGCAGCCAAGAGGGGGACAGGGGATGGGACAAAAACATTCAGTACTTC
CASSQEGDRGWDKNIQYF
>TRBV4-3|TRBJ1-4|.|.
TGCGCCAGCAGCCAAGATCTTAGGGAGGCTGAAAAACTGTTTTTT
CASSQDLREAEKLFF
>TRBV5-8|TRBJ1-1|.|.
TGTGCCAGCAGCTTAGGCAGGTACTTCCCTGAAGCTTTCTTT
CASSLGRYFPEAFF
>TRBV27|TRBJ1-1|.|.
TGTGCCAGCAGTTTATGGGGGGCCCTGAACACTGAAGCTTTCTTT
CASSLWGALNTEAFF
>TRBV21-1|TRBJ1-5|.|.
TGTGCCAGCAGCATCCCGGGTCCTCCTTATAGCAATCAGCCCCAGCATTTT
CASSIPGPPYSNQPQHF
>TRBV25-1|TRBJ2-7|.|.
TGTGCCACCGCGAGGGGGGGCCACTACGAGCAGTACTTC
CATARGGHYEQYF